This T cell receptor (beta chain) originates from a study of cytomegalovirus exposure and HLA in healthy donors. About this clone: The junction shows a germline mismatch at one end, possibly a read error.

Primers: 60 Vbeta forward and 13 Jbeta reverse. Method: immunoSEQ multiplex PCR; TCRdb's copy keeps in-frame clones and lacks some. The sample lists around 200,000 clones, around four fifths occurring once. Germline assignment: CDR1 SEHNR and CDR2 FQNEAQ (reference sequence). This CDR3 contains 14 residues. This clonotype originated in a man in his fifties in good health and CMV-seronegative. J is TRBJ1-1 and V is TRBV7-9; TRBD1 agrees at 7 bases. Sequenced material: PBMCs. For the CDR3, the DNA is TGTTCCAGCAGCCTACAGGGGAGTAACACTGAAGCTTTCTTT. Translation: CSSSLQGSNTEAFF.